The clone carrying this TCR beta chain has at least ten counts. What it binds is unknown. This entry is derived from a study of breast tumors, draining lymph nodes, adjacent tissues. Study-level results: The lymph node origin of tumor T cells was framed as consistent with a hypothesis, not demonstrated. Data fit most tumor T cells coming from lymph node, expanding in tumor.

Axillary draining lymph nodes of breast cancer patients supplied the node samples. TCRdb re-called the multiplex PCR reads with MiXCR, one entry per CDR3 protein. The data show about 140,000 distinct CDR3 sequences, approximately 29% seen once. CDR1 and CDR2 from the germline V gene are SEHNR and FQNEAQ (reference sequence). This CDR3 spans 14 amino acids. V trimming: 4 bases; J trimming: 5 bases; junction bases outside the gene matches: 5. The sample comprised axillary lymph node tissue. This chain joins TRBV7-9 and TRBJ2-5; 9 bases fit TRBD2. The source of this sequence is a female donor with breast cancer. Some clones in this sample may be carry-over from other donors' samples. The chain's CDR3 is CASSSGLARETQYF. In DNA, the CDR3 is TGTGCCAGCAGCTCCGGACTAGCGCGCGAGACCCAGTACTTC.